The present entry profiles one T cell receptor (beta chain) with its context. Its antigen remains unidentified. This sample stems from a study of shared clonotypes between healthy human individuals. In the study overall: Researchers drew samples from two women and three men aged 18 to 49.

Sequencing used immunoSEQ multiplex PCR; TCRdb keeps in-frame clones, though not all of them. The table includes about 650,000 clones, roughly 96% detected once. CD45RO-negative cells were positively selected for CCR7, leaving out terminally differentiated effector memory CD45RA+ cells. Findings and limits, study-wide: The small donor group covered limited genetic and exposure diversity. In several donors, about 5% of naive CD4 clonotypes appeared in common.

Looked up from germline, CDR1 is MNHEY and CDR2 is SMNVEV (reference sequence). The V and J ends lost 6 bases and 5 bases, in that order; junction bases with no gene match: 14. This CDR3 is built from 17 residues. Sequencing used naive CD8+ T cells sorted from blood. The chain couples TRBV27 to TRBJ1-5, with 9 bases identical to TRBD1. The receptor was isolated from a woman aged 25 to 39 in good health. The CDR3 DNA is TGTGCCAGCAGCTTAGGGCCGGGGACAGGGCTCGATCAGCCCCAGCATTTT. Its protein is CASSLGPGTGLDQPQHF.